This T cell receptor (beta chain) was retrieved from a study of PD-1 blockade in mismatch repair-deficient tumors. Study-level information: Patients had 12 mismatch repair-deficient cancer types, all previously treated and progressing. Notes on the study in general: Tumor-resident clones, often undetectable pretreatment in blood, expanded then contracted after pembrolizumab.

The TCR-sequenced patients were a few responders to pembrolizumab. The protocol was immunoSEQ multiplex PCR, while the TCRdb copy is restricted to in-frame clones and leaves out a portion. The profile shows about 39,000 clones, roughly 83% of them singletons. This clone has a handful of counts. As yet, its antigen is unknown. The sequence was obtained from an adult with mismatch repair-deficient cancer. The sequencing here drew on PBMCs, taken 38 to 40 weeks after starting pembrolizumab.

CDR3 residues: CASSLTGGYEQYF. The DNA for the CDR3 is TGCGCCAGCAGCTTAACAGGGGGGTACGAGCAGTACTTC. The rearrangement joins TRBV5-1 to TRBJ2-7, with TRBD1 matching over 8 bases. The CDR3 covers 13 residues. The germline V gene encodes CDR1 SGHRS and CDR2 YFSETQ. J gave up 4 bases and V 2 bases, and 2 bases lay outside the gene matches.